This is a list of T cell receptor beta chains from one sample in a study of cytomegalovirus exposure and HLA in healthy donors. Clones were read by immunoSEQ multiplex PCR, and TCRdb kept only the in-frame ones, dropping some. The repertoire holds about 190,000 clones, with more than 70% as singletons. The sequenced sample was PBMCs. The source of these receptors is a man aged 30 to 45 in good health and CMV-seropositive. The CDR3 runs from the conserved cysteine through the conserved F or W. A D gene is named only where the DNA matches it firmly. A row's size may be missing; if present it is once, few, many or a size class.

TRBV30	11	NA	TRBJ2-1	NA	TGTGCCTGGAGTTCAAGAGATGAGCAGTTCTTC	CAWSSRDEQFF
TRBV19	15	TRBD2	TRBJ2-7	NA	TGTGCCAGTAGTCCTGGGACTAGCGGGGATTACGAGCAGTACTTC	CASSPGTSGDYEQYF
TRBV9	17	TRBD2	TRBJ2-1	NA	TGTGCCAGCAGCGTAGATCCTAGCGGGAGCACCTACAATGAGCAGTTCTTC	CASSVDPSGSTYNEQFF
TRBV5-3	15	NA	TRBJ2-5	NA	TGTGCCAGAAGCGCTGACAGGGGACTATGTGAGACCCAGTACTTC	CARSADRGLCETQYF
TRBV6-5	10	NA	TRBJ1-5	NA	TGTGCCAGCAATCTGCAGCCCCAGCATTTT	CASNLQPQHF
TRBV6-4	16	TRBD1	TRBJ1-4	once	TGTGCCAGCAGTGGTGGAGGGGACAGGGATAATGAAAAACTGTTTTTT	CASSGGGDRDNEKLFF
TRBV30	15	NA	TRBJ2-2	once	TGTGCCTGGAGTGTAGCGCGAGGGGGGGTCGGGGAGCTGTTTTTT	CAWSVARGGVGELFF
TRBV21-1	15	NA	TRBJ2-2	once	TGTGCCAGCAGCAAAGGGACAACGAACACCGGGGAGCTGTTTTTT	CASSKGTTNTGELFF
TRBV14	15	NA	TRBJ1-2	NA	TGTGCCAGCAGCCAAGGGCGAGGCTATAACTATGGCTACACCTTC	CASSQGRGYNYGYTF
TRBV6-5	14	NA	TRBJ2-3	NA	TGTGTCAGCAGTTTCACCACTAGCACAGATACGCAGTATTTT	CVSSFTTSTDTQYF
TRBV25-1	14	TRBD1	TRBJ1-4	NA	TGTGCCAGCAACCCGGGACAGAATAATGAAAAACTGTTTTTT	CASNPGQNNEKLFF
TRBV11-2	14	NA	TRBJ2-1	NA	TGTGCCAGCAGCGCCACTCAAGCGGGCCATGAGCAGTTCTTC	CASSATQAGHEQFF
TRBV11-2	17	TRBD2	TRBJ2-1	NA	TGTGCCAGCACCCCCACTAGCGGGAGCAGCCCCTACAATGAGCAGTTCTTC	CASTPTSGSSPYNEQFF
TRBV5-5	16	NA	TRBJ1-5	NA	TGTGCCAGCAGCTTGGCCACAGGGTTCGGGAATCAGCCCCAGCATTTT	CASSLATGFGNQPQHF
TRBV4-3	17	TRBD1	TRBJ2-1	NA	TGCGCCAGCAGCCGAACTTTCGGGACAGGAATAGGGGATGAGCAGTTCTTC	CASSRTFGTGIGDEQFF
TRBV29-1	15	TRBD2	TRBJ2-1	NA	TGCAGCGTTGAAGGGAGGGGAGGGCGTTACAATGAGCAGTTCTTC	CSVEGRGGRYNEQFF
TRBV7-3	12	NA	TRBJ2-1	NA	TGTGCCAGCAGCCTAGGGGGGGGTGAGCAGTTCTTC	CASSLGGGEQFF
TRBV7-2	17	NA	TRBJ1-6	NA	TGTGCCAGCACCCTCCTCCCACAGGGTAGGGCTAATTCACCCCTCCACTTT	CASTLLPQGRANSPLHF
TRBV9	15	TRBD2	TRBJ2-7	NA	TGTGCCAGCAGCGGACTAGCGGGAGGGACCTACGAGCAGTACTTC	CASSGLAGGTYEQYF
TRBV30	14	NA	TRBJ1-5	NA	TGTGCCTGGAGTCCCGGGTCAGGGTCCCAGCCCCAGCATTTT	CAWSPGSGSQPQHF
TRBV4-2	22	TRBD2	TRBJ2-1	NA	TGTGCCAGCAGCCAAGTCGGACGCGGGACTAGCGGGAGGCCCGGGACCTACAATGAGCAGTTCTTC	CASSQVGRGTSGRPGTYNEQFF
TRBV28	17	NA	TRBJ2-4	once	TGTGCCAGCAGTTACCAGGGAGGCCTGCTAGCCAAAAACATTCAGTACTTC	CASSYQGGLLAKNIQYF
TRBV4-2	17	NA	TRBJ1-2	NA	TGTGCCAGCAGCCAAGATATTAACGACGCCAGGCAGGGTGGCTACACCTTC	CASSQDINDARQGGYTF
TRBV6-5	15	TRBD2	TRBJ2-1	NA	TGTGCCAGCAGCCCTACGTGGGAGGGCCTTGGCATTACGTTCTTC	CASSPTWEGLGITFF